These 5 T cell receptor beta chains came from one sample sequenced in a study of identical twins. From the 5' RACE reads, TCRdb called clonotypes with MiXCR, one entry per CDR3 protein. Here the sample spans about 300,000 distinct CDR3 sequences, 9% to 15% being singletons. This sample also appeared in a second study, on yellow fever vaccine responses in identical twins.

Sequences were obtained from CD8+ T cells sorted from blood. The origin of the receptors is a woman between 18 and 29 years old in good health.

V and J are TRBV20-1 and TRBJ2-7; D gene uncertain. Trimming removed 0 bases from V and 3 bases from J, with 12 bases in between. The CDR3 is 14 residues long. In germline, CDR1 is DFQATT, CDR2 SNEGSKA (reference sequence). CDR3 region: CSARDVSESYEQYF. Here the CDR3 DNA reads TGCAGTGCTAGAGATGTATCGGAGAGCTACGAGCAGTACTTC.

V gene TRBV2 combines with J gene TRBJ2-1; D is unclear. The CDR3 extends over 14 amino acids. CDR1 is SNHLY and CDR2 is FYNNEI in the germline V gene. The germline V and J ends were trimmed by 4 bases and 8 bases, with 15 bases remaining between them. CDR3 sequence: CASSGAHARDEQFF. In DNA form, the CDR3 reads TGTGCCAGCAGTGGGGCCCACGCCCGGGATGAGCAGTTCTTC.

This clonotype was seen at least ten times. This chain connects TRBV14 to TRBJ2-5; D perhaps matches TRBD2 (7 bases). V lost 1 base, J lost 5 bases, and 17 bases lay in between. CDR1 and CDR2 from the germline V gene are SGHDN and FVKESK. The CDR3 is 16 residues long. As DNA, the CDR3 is TGTGCCAGCAGCCAAGTTGTGGGGGGGGCCATGGAGACCCAGTACTTC. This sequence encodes CASSQVVGGAMETQYF.

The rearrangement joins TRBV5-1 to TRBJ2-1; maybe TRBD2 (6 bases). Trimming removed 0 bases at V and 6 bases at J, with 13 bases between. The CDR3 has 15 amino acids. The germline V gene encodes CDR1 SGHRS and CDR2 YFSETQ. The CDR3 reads CASSLGSSGTNEQFF. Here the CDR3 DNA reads TGCGCCAGCAGCTTGGGGAGTAGCGGCACCAATGAGCAGTTCTTC.

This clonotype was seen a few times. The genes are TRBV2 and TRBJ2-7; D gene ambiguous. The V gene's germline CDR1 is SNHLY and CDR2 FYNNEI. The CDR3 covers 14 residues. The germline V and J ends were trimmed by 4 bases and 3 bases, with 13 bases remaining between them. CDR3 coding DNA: TGTGCCAGCAGTGGCGATAATTTAAGCTACGAGCAGTACTTC. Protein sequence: CASSGDNLSYEQYF.